This entry lists 23 T cell receptor beta chains sequenced from one sample in a study of cytomegalovirus exposure and HLA in healthy donors. PCR employed 60 Vbeta and 13 Jbeta primers. Clones were read by immunoSEQ multiplex PCR, and TCRdb kept only the in-frame ones, dropping some. In all, the sample yields tens of thousands of clones. Sequenced: PBMCs. The receptors here all came from a man in his forties in good health and CMV-seronegative.

The chain has TRBV19 and TRBJ1-4; 7 nucleotides match TRBD1. Germline trimming cut 11 bases from V and 8 bases from J; bases unmatched to any gene: 17. Germline V gene lookup returns CDR1 LNHDA and CDR2 SQIVND (reference sequence). The CDR3 length is 15 residues. CDR3 loop: CASMSFEGAYEKLFF. CDR3 coding DNA: TGTGCCTCAATGTCCTTTGAGGGGGCTTACGAAAAACTGTTTTTT.

The chain uses TRBV6-5 and TRBJ1-2, with 10 bases aligning to TRBD1. The CDR3 sequence is 15 residues long. Germline V gene data show CDR1 as MNHEY and CDR2 as SVGAGI. V was clipped by 5 bases and J by 1 base; unmatched bases: 4. Written as DNA, the CDR3 is TGTGCCAGCAGTCCTTGGGACAGGGGTAACTATGGCTACACCTTC. This translates into CASSPWDRGNYGYTF.

The chain joins TRBV7-3 to TRBJ1-2, with D uncertain. V was shortened by 2 bases and J by 4 bases, with 11 bases between the two germline ends. The germline V gene has CDR1 SGHTA and CDR2 FQGTGA. This CDR3 is 14 amino acids long. As DNA, the CDR3 is TGTGCCAGCAGCTTAGAGGCGGGAGGCTATGGCTACACCTTC. Translated: CASSLEAGGYGYTF.

V usage is TRBV5-1 and J usage is TRBJ1-6, with D maybe TRBD1 (5 bases). Trimming left V 4 bases short and J 6 bases short, with 8 bases between. The CDR3 contains 13 residues. CDR1 and CDR2 (germline): SGHRS, YFSETQ. In DNA form, the CDR3 reads TGCGCCAGCAGCGCGGGGGTTAATTCACCCCTCCACTTT. It encodes CASSAGVNSPLHF. Supplemented by reference TRBV5-1 and TRBJ1-6, the full variable domain reads KAGVTQTPRYLIKTRGQQVTLSCSPISGHRSVSWYQQTPGQGLQFLFEYFSETQRNKGNFPGRFSGRQFSNSRSEMNVSTLELGDSALYLCASSAGVNSPLHFGNGTRLTVT.

The chain links TRBV6-5 to TRBJ2-2, with 11 bases aligning to TRBD1. V shed 4 bases and J 9 bases; nucleotides not matched to a gene: 4. The CDR3 contains 14 residues. Per germline, CDR1 MNHEY and CDR2 SVGAGI. The CDR3 sequence: CASSFGQGARELFF. CDR3 DNA sequence: TGTGCCAGCAGTTTCGGACAGGGGGCGCGGGAGCTGTTTTTT.

This chain links TRBV25-1 with TRBJ2-1, with D uncertain. The CDR3 length is 10 residues. The V end was cut by 6 bases, the J end by 7 bases, with 4 bases between. CDR1 MGHDK and CDR2 SYGVNS come from the germline V gene. This chain's CDR3 is CASRENEQFF. The CDR3 DNA reads as TGTGCCAGCAGAGAGAATGAGCAGTTCTTC.

V gene TRBV7-9 combines with J gene TRBJ1-5; a possible D gene is TRBD1 (5 bases). Per germline, CDR1 SEHNR and CDR2 FQNEAQ (reference sequence). The CDR3 consists of 15 residues. V lost 5 bases, J lost 0 bases, and 11 bases lay in between. The chain's CDR3 is CASSPGGYSNQPQHF. CDR3 coding DNA: TGTGCCAGCAGCCCGGGGGGTTATAGCAATCAGCCCCAGCATTTT.

The chain joins TRBV6-5 to TRBJ2-7; 11 positions agree with TRBD2. V gave up 6 bases and J gave up 2 bases; unmatched junction bases: 6. The CDR3 has 15 residues. CDR1 and CDR2 from the germline V gene are MNHEY and SVGAGI. Here the CDR3 DNA reads TGTGCCAGCAGATTGGGACTAGCGGCGACCTACGAGCAGTACTTC. It yields the protein CASRLGLAATYEQYF.

The J gene is TRBJ2-5, the V gene TRBV11-2; the match to TRBD1 covers 10 bases. There are 16 residues in the CDR3. The ends lost 0 bases at V and 3 bases at J; junction bases unmatched: 4. Germline CDR1 SGHAT, CDR2 FQNNGV. The CDR3: CASSLEGTGAEETQYF. CDR3 coding DNA: TGTGCCAGCAGCTTAGAAGGGACAGGGGCTGAAGAGACCCAGTACTTC.

The genes are TRBV30 and TRBJ2-7; 11 bases agree with TRBD2. The junction had 6 bases not matched to a gene; V was cut back by 2 bases and J by 3 bases. CDR1 is GTSNPN, CDR2 SVGIG, per germline (reference sequence). The CDR3 is 15 residues long. The CDR3 reads CAWSLAGGGLYEQYF. CDR3 coding DNA: TGTGCCTGGAGTCTAGCGGGGGGCGGCCTCTACGAGCAGTACTTC.

The chain employs TRBV9 and TRBJ2-1, with 10 bases lining up with TRBD2. CDR3 length: 16 amino acids. Germline V lookup: CDR1 SGDLS, CDR2 YYNGEE. Unmatched junction bases numbered 6, after V lost 1 base and J lost 5 bases. This chain's CDR3 is CASSVISGGGNNEQFF. The DNA for the CDR3 is TGTGCCAGCAGCGTAATCAGCGGGGGGGGAAACAATGAGCAGTTCTTC.

The chain recombines TRBV6-1 with TRBJ1-6; the D is unclear. This CDR3 has 15 amino acids. Trimming removed 4 bases from V and 10 bases from J, with 17 bases in between. Per the germline V gene, CDR1 is MNHNS and CDR2 is SASEGT. CDR3 residues: CASSAVSSSGSPLHF. The CDR3 bases are TGTGCCAGCAGTGCTGTTTCCAGCAGCGGATCACCCCTCCACTTT.

This chain joins TRBV2 and TRBJ2-1, with TRBD1 as a possible D gene (5 bases). The V gene lost 6 bases and the J gene lost 8 bases, with 14 bases spanning the gap. Germline V CDR1 and CDR2: SNHLY, FYNNEI. This CDR3 region has 13 residues. The CDR3 reads CASSLRGSDEQFF. The CDR3 DNA is TGTGCCAGCAGCCTAAGGGGCAGCGATGAGCAGTTCTTC.

V and J are TRBV19 and TRBJ2-7; 9 bases fit TRBD1. With V trimmed by 5 bases and J by 10 bases, 12 bases remained unmatched. This CDR3 comprises 14 residues. Germline CDR1 and CDR2: LNHDA and SQIVND (reference sequence). This chain's CDR3 is CASSEETWDRAQYF. The DNA for the CDR3 is TGTGCCAGTAGTGAAGAAACCTGGGACAGGGCTCAGTACTTC.

The gene calls are TRBV13 and TRBJ2-3; the D is unclear. This CDR3 comprises 18 residues. The germline V gene encodes CDR1 PRHDT and CDR2 FYEKMQ (reference sequence). The ends were cut back, 5 bases at V and 2 bases at J, with 23 bases in the middle. CDR3 protein: CASSLRRPFGRYTDTQYF. In DNA, the CDR3 is TGTGCCAGCAGCCTTAGACGACCCTTTGGCAGGTACACAGATACGCAGTATTTT.

V gene TRBV9 combines with J gene TRBJ1-6, with D possibly TRBD1 on 5 matching bases. The CDR3 spans 15 residues. Trimming left V 2 bases short and J 9 bases short, with 15 bases between. From germline, CDR1 is SGDLS and CDR2 YYNGEE. The CDR3 region has the DNA TGTGCCAGCAGCGTCGTGCAGGGCGGTGGTTCACCCCTCCACTTT. Protein sequence: CASSVVQGGGSPLHF.

V gene TRBV4-1 combines with J gene TRBJ1-3; no clear D. The V gene's germline CDR1 is MGHRA and CDR2 YSYEKL. Trimming removed 1 base from V and 1 base from J, with 8 bases in between. The CDR3 consists of 15 residues. CDR3 sequence: CASSQVAGSGNTIYF. As DNA, the CDR3 is TGCGCCAGCAGCCAAGTGGCGGGTTCTGGAAACACCATATATTTT.

Judged by frequency, this clone is medium-sized. V usage is TRBV7-6 and J usage is TRBJ1-6; TRBD1 is a possible D gene (6 bases). V lost 5 bases and J 12 bases, leaving 14 bases between the germline ends. The CDR3 is 13 residues long. Germline loops: CDR1 SGHVS, CDR2 FNYEAQ. The CDR3 DNA follows: TGTGCCAGCAGCCTGGGACACCGGAAACCCCTCCACTTT. It is translated as CASSLGHRKPLHF.

The V gene is TRBV7-9, the J gene TRBJ2-7, with a possible D match to TRBD2 (6 bases). CDR1 and CDR2 (germline): SEHNR, FQNEAQ (reference sequence). CDR3 length: 15 residues. With 1 base removed from V and 2 bases from J, the gap between germline ends came to 12 bases. The CDR3 DNA follows: TGTGCCAGCAGCTTAGAAGCGGGTTTGGCCTACGAGCAGTACTTC. Its translation: CASSLEAGLAYEQYF.

This clone is deemed medium-sized by its frequency. The chain carries TRBV6-5 and TRBJ1-5, with 7 nucleotides matching TRBD1. J was trimmed by 9 bases and V by 6 bases; bases with no gene match: 8. The V gene's germline CDR1 is MNHEY and CDR2 SVGAGI. The CDR3 sequence is 13 residues long. The CDR3: CASSRDRLRPQHF. CDR3 in DNA: TGTGCCAGCAGCCGGGACAGACTCAGGCCCCAGCATTTT.

The chain recombines TRBV7-9 with TRBJ1-5; the D is unclear. The V end lost 5 bases, the J end lost 0 bases, and 8 bases lay between the germline ends. Germline-derived CDR1 and CDR2 are SEHNR and FQNEAQ (reference sequence). The CDR3 totals 14 residues. For the CDR3, the DNA is TGTGCCAGCAGCGCAGATTATAGCAATCAGCCCCAGCATTTT. Encoded protein: CASSADYSNQPQHF.

The chain employs TRBV5-1 and TRBJ1-1; D unclear. The CDR3 runs to 14 residues. Germline loops: CDR1 SGHRS, CDR2 YFSETQ. The germline V and J ends were trimmed by 4 bases and 1 base, with 11 bases remaining between them. CDR3 sequence (DNA): TGCGCCAGCAGCCTGGGTGGCACGAACACTGAAGCTTTCTTT. Translation gives CASSLGGTNTEAFF.

V usage is TRBV29-1 and J usage is TRBJ1-2; no firm D call. The germline gives CDR1 SQVTM, CDR2 ANQGSEA. Trimming cost V 7 bases and J 2 bases, with 11 bases left between them. The CDR3 extends over 12 amino acids. The chain's CDR3 is CSGIDTNYGYTF. CDR3 coding DNA: TGCAGCGGGATTGACACCAACTATGGCTACACCTTC.